This TCR beta chain derives from a study of blood T cell repertoires in COVID-19. Whole-study context: Italy, Spain and the United States were the sources of the convalescent and acute COVID-19 samples. Nucleic acid was either cDNA or gDNA, and it came from T cells, B-cell-depleted T cells, or PBMCs.

Per the original data handling: Reference gene primer amplification in the assay estimated nucleated cell counts. Data came from immunoSEQ multiplex PCR; TCRdb stores just in-frame clones and leaves some out. V, J and clone size derive from that table, while D and trimming were established from the DNA sequence. The sample records roughly 110,000 clones, almost 85% being singletons. V shed 5 bases and J shed 2 bases, with 16 bases lying between them. Per the germline V gene, CDR1 is MNHEY and CDR2 is SMNVEV (reference sequence). CDR3 length: 16 amino acids. This receptor was obtained from a human donor in a cohort sampled during active COVID-19. The source material was peripheral blood. This chain links TRBV27 with TRBJ1-3; D perhaps matches TRBD1 (6 bases). The CDR3 region has the DNA TGTGCCAGCAGTCTCACTTCACAGGGTGCTGGAAACACCATATATTTT. Residues: CASSLTSQGAGNTIYF.